This T cell receptor beta chain was captured by sequencing in a study of neoadjuvant nivolumab and ipilimumab in lung cancer. About the study: The combination arm added day-1 ipilimumab 1 mg/kg to nivolumab 3 mg/kg on days 1, 15, 29.

Trimming pared 6 bases from V and 4 bases from J, leaving 7 bases between. CDR1 and CDR2 from the germline V gene are SGHAT and FQNNGV. This CDR3 contains 11 residues. This clone was found a few times. Its antigen is unidentified. The data were produced by immunoSEQ multiplex PCR, yet TCRdb's version contains in-frame clones alone and is incomplete. In the table there are 10,000 to 15,000 clones, under 70% of which are singletons. Broader study findings: Higher pretherapy blood TCR richness went with higher resected-tumor richness. TCR clonality did not significantly correlate with pathologic tumor regression.

The receptor was isolated from an adult with non-small cell lung cancer. The sample here was peripheral blood, taken after neoadjuvant nivolumab, alone or with ipilimumab, at or shortly before surgery. The chain combines TRBV11-2 with TRBJ2-7; D uncertain. In nucleotides, the CDR3 is TGTGCCAGCAGATCCGGTTACGAGCAGTACTTC. It specifies CASRSGYEQYF.